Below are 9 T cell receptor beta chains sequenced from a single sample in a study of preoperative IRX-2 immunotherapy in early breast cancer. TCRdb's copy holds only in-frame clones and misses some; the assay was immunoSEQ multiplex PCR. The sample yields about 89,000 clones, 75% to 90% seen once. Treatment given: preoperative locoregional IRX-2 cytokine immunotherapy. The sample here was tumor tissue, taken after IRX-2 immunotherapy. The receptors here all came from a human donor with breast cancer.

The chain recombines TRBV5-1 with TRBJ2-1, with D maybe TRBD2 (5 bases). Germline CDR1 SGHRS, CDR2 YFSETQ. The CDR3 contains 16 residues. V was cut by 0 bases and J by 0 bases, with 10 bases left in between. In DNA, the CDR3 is TGCGCCAGCAGCTTGGGCGGTGGGAGCTCCTACAATGAGCAGTTCTTC. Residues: CASSLGGGSSYNEQFF.

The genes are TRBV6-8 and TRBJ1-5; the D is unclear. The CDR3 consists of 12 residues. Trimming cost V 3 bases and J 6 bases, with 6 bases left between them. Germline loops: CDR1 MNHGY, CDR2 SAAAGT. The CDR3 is CASSYLIQPQHF. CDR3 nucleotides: TGTGCCAGCAGTTATCTTATTCAGCCCCAGCATTTT.

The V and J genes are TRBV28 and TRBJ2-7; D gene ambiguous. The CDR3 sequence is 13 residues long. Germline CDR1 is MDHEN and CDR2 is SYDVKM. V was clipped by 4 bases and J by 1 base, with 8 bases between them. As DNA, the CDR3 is TGTGCCAGCAGTTCCCCTGGTTCCTACGAGCAGTACTTC. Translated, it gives CASSSPGSYEQYF. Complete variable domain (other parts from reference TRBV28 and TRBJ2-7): DVKVTQSSRYLVKRTGEKVFLECVQDMDHENMFWYRQDPGLGLRLIYFSYDVKMKEKGDIPEGYSVSREKKERFSLILESASTNQTSMYLCASSSPGSYEQYFGPGTRLTVT.

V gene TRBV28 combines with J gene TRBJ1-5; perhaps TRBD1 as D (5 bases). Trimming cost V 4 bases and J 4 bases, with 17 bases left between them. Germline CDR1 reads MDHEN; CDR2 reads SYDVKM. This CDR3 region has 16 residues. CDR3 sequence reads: CASSYQGLSPNQPQHF. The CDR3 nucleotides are TGTGCCAGCAGTTATCAGGGTTTGTCCCCAAATCAGCCCCAGCATTTT. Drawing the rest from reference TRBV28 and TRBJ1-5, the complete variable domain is DVKVTQSSRYLVKRTGEKVFLECVQDMDHENMFWYRQDPGLGLRLIYFSYDVKMKEKGDIPEGYSVSREKKERFSLILESASTNQTSMYLCASSYQGLSPNQPQHFGDGTRLSIL.

The CDR3 spells CASSSWLRDGDNEQFF. Here the CDR3 DNA reads TGTGCCAGCAGCTCGTGGTTGAGGGACGGGGACAATGAGCAGTTCTTC. This chain connects TRBV7-7 to TRBJ2-1; D is possibly TRBD1 or TRBD2 (5 bases each). V dropped 4 bases and J dropped 5 bases, with 18 bases sitting between them. The CDR3 is 16 amino acids. Germline CDR1 is SSHAT and CDR2 is FNYEAQ (reference sequence).

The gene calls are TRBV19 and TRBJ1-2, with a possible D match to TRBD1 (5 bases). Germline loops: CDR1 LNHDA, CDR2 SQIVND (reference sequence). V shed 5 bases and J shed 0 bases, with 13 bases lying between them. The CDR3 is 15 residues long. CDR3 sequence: CASSADRATNYGYTF. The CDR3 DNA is TGTGCCAGTAGTGCAGACAGAGCTACTAACTATGGCTACACCTTC.

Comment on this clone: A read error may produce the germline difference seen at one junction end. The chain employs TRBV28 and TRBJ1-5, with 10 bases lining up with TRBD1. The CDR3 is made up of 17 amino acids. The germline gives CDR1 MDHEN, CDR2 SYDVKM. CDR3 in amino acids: CASSSTEGTGVDQPQHF. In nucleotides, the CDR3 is TGTGCTAGCAGCTCCACGGAGGGGACAGGGGTTGATCAGCCCCAGCATTTT.

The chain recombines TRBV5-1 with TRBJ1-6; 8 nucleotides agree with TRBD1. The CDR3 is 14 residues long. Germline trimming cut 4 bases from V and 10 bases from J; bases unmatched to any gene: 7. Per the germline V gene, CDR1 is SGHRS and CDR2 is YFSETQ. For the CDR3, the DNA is TGCGCCAGCAGCCCCTGGACAGGGCAGTCACCCCTCCACTTT. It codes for CASSPWTGQSPLHF.

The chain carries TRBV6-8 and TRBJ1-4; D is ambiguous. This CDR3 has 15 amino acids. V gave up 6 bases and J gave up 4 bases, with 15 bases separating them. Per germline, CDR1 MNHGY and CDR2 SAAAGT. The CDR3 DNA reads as TGTGCCAGCAGCGGCTATGGGGTGAATAATGAAAAACTGTTTTTT. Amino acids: CASSGYGVNNEKLFF.